This TCR beta chain was sequenced for a study of blood T cell repertoires in COVID-19. The CDR3 is 14 residues long. V was clipped by 4 bases and J by 1 base; unmatched bases: 0. Germline V lookup: CDR1 MNHNY, CDR2 SVGAGI (reference sequence). Original methodology: Reference gene primers were amplified, and this amplification served to estimate nucleated cell counts. Sequenced by immunoSEQ multiplex PCR; TCRdb stores in-frame clones only, minus some. V and J calls and clone size are given by that table; D and trimming were obtained from the DNA. The sample records some 120,000 clones, 82% being singletons.

Sample: peripheral blood. The V and J genes are TRBV6-6 and TRBJ1-3, with 8 bases matching TRBD1. This clonotype was obtained from a man between 65 and 85 years old with acute or convalescent COVID-19. The CDR3 sequence is CASSWTGSGNTIYF. CDR3 nucleotides: TGTGCCAGCAGTTGGACAGGGTCTGGAAACACCATATATTTT.